This paragraph reports one TCR beta chain. These data are taken from a study of T cell changes during pregnancy in multiple sclerosis. The CDR3 sequence is 13 residues long. Germline CDR1 is SGHTA and CDR2 is FQGNSA. Trimming shortened V by 7 bases and J by 7 bases, and 16 bases separated the two germline ends. Sequencing used immunoSEQ multiplex PCR; TCRdb keeps in-frame clones, though not all of them. Here the sample spans some 93,000 clones, 91% being singletons. Sequences were derived from peripheral blood, sampled after pregnancy. The V gene is TRBV7-2, the J gene TRBJ1-2; weak D call: TRBD1 (5 bases). The clonotype was recovered from a female donor in good health, enrolled as a control in a pregnancy study. DNA of the CDR3: TGTGCCAGCACCCCCCCCCAGGGTGGTGGCTACACCTTC. Its translation is CASTPPQGGGYTF.